The rows below give T cell receptor beta chains drawn from one sample of a study of CXCR3-negative and CXCR3-positive naive CD8 T cells. With the 5' RACE reads reprocessed, TCRdb shows one record per CDR3 protein and no DNA. This sample's table reports around 88,000 distinct CDR3 sequences. The specimen was naive CXCR3+ CD8+ T cells from blood. These receptors were taken from a human donor in good health. Some clones in this sample may be carry-over from other donors' samples. Each CDR3 is given with its conserved first and last residue. Fields, in order: J gene, V gene, CDR3 protein.

>TRBJ2-5|TRBV30
CAWSVYQGSGETQYF
>TRBJ2-7|TRBV29-1
CSVESSRENEQYF
>TRBJ1-3|TRBV7-9
CASSSPDPPRDRSSGNTIYF
>TRBJ2-1|TRBV29-1
CSVFGAYNEQFF
>TRBJ2-7|TRBV9
CASSGNAYEQYF
>TRBJ2-1|TRBV20-1
CSASQWTQYNEQFF
>TRBJ2-5|TRBV15
CATSREVVSGGETQYF
>TRBJ1-1|TRBV5-1
CASSLAPDEAFF
>TRBJ2-1|TRBV7-2
CASSFGGRYNEQFF
>TRBJ2-6|TRBV29-1
CSVEGDSGANVLTF